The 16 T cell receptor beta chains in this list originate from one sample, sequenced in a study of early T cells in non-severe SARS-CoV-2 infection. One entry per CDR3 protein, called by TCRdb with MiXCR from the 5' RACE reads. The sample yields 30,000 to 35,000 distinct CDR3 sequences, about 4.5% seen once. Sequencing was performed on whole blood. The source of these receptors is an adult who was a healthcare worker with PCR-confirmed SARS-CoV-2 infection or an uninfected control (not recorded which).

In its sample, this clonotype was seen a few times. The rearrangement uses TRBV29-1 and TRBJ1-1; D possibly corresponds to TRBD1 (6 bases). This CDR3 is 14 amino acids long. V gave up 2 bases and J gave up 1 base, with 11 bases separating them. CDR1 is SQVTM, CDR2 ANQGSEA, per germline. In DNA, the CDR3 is TGCAGCGTTGAATCCTTGGGACAGAACACTGAAGCTTTCTTT. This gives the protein CSVESLGQNTEAFF.

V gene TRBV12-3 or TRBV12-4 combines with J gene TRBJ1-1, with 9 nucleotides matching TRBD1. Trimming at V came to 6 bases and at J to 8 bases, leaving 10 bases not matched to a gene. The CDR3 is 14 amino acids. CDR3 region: CASRLQGAKSEAFF. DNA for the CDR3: TGTGCCAGCAGATTACAGGGGGCGAAGAGCGAAGCTTTCTTT.

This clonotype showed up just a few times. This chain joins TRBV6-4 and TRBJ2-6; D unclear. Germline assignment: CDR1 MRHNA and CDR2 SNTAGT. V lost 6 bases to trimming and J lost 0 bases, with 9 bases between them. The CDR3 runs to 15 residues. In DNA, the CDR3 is TGTGCCAGCAGCGCTAAGTCCTCTGGGGCCAACGTCCTGACTTTC. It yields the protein CASSAKSSGANVLTF.

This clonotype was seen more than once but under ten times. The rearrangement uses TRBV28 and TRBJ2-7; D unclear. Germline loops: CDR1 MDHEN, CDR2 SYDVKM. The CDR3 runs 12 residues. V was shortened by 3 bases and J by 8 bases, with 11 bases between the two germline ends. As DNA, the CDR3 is TGTGCCAGCAGTTTTTCTGCGTCGCAGCAGTACTTC. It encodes CASSFSASQQYF.

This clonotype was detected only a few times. The CDR3 protein is CASSTGADTQYF. Written as DNA, the CDR3 is TGTGCCAGCAGTACGGGGGCAGATACGCAGTATTTT. This sequence joins TRBV7-2 and TRBJ2-3; the D gene is possibly TRBD2 (6 bases). V was clipped by 6 bases and J by 4 bases, with 8 bases between them. CDR3 length equals 12 residues. Germline V gene sequence: CDR1 SGHTA, CDR2 FQGNSA. Supplemented by reference TRBV7-2 and TRBJ2-3, the full variable domain reads GAGVSQSPSNKVTEKGKDVELRCDPISGHTALYWYRQSLGQGLEFLIYFQGNSAPDKSGLPSDRFSAERTGGSVSTLTIQRTQQEDSAVYLCASSTGADTQYFGPGTRLTVL.

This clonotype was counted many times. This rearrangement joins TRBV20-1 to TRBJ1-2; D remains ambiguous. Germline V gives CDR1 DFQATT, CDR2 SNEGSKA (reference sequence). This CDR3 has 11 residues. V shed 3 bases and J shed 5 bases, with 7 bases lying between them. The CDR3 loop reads CSASWEYGYTF. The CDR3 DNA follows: TGCAGTGCTAGTTGGGAGTATGGCTACACCTTC.

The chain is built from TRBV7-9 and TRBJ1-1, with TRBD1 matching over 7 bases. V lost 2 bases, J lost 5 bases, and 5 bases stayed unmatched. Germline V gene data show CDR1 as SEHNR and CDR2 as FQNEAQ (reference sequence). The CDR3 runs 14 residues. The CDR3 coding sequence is TGTGCCAGCAGCTTACGGCAGGGGGGAACTGAAGCTTTCTTT. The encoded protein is CASSLRQGGTEAFF.

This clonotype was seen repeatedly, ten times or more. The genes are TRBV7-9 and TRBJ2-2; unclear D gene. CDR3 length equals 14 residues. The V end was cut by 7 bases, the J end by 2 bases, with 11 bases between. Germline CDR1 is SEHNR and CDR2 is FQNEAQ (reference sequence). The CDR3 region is CASTPRANTGELFF. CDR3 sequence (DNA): TGTGCCAGCACCCCCCGGGCCAACACCGGGGAGCTGTTTTTT.

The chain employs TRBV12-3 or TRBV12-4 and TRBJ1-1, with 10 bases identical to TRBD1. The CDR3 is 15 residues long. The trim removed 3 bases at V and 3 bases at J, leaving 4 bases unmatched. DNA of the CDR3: TGTGCCAGCAGTTTCCGGGACAGGGGAGACACTGAAGCTTTCTTT. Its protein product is CASSFRDRGDTEAFF.

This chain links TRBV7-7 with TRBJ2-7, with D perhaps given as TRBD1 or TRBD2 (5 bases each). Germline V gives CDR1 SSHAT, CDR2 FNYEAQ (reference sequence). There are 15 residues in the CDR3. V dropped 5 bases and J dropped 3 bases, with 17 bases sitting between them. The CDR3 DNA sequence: TGTGCCAGCAGCCCTCAGCTGGGACCCTACTACGAGCAGTACTTC. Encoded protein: CASSPQLGPYYEQYF.

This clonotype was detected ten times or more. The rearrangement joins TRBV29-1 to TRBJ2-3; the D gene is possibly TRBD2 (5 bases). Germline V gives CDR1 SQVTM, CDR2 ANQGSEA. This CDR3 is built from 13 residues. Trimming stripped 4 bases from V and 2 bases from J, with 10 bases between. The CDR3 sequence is CSVGLQLTDTQYF. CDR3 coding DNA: TGCAGCGTTGGACTACAACTCACAGATACGCAGTATTTT.

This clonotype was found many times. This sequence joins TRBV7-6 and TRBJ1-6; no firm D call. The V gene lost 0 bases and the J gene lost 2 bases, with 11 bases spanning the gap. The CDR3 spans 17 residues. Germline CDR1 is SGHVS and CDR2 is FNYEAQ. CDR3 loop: CASSLAVEGAYNSPLHF. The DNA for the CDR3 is TGTGCCAGCAGCTTAGCGGTCGAAGGAGCCTATAATTCACCCCTCCACTTT. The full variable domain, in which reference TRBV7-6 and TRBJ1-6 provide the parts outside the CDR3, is GAGVSQSPRYKVTKRGQDVALRCDPISGHVSLYWYRQALGQGPEFLTYFNYEAQQDKSGLPNDRFSAERPEGSISTLTIQRTEQRDSAMYRCASSLAVEGAYNSPLHFGNGTRLTVT.

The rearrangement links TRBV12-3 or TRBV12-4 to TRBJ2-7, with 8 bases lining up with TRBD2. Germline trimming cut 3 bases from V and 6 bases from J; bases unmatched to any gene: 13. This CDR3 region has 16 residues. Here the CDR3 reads CASSFGGGKGVGEQYF. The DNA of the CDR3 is TGTGCCAGCAGTTTTGGCGGGGGGAAAGGGGTAGGCGAGCAGTACTTC.

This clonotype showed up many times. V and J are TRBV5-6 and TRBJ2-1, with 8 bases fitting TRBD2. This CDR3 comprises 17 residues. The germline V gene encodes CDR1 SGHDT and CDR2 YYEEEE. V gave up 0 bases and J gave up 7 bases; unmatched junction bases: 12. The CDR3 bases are TGTGCCAGCAGCTTGGGCCCGCGGGGGGCCATGGGGAATGAGCAGTTCTTC. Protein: CASSLGPRGAMGNEQFF.

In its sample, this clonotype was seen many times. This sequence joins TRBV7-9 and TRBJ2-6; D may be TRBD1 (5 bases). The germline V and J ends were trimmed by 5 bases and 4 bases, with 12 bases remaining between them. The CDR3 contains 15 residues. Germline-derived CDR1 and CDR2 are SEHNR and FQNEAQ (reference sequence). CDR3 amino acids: CASSLRQTGANVLTF. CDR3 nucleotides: TGTGCCAGCAGCCTCCGACAGACCGGGGCCAACGTCCTGACTTTC.

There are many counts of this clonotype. CDR3 DNA: TGCGCCAGCAGCGTAACAGGGGCCGAGCAGTACTTC. It yields the protein CASSVTGAEQYF. The V and J genes are TRBV5-1 and TRBJ2-7; 7 nucleotides align to TRBD1. The germline V gene encodes CDR1 SGHRS and CDR2 YFSETQ. V shed 4 bases and J 6 bases; nucleotides not matched to a gene: 4. The CDR3 totals 12 residues.